These 25 T cell receptor beta chains came from one sample sequenced in a study of T cells in Graves' hyperthyroidism and ophthalmopathy. What was amplified from RNA transcripts were TCR beta CDR3 regions. During a first-round RT-PCR of the TCR CDR3, the HTBI primer set was used. Each CDR3 protein is one row after TCRdb ran MiXCR on the multiplex PCR reads. The sample has more than 150,000 distinct CDR3 sequences; about a sixth are singletons. Sequencing was performed on blood. The receptors come from a woman between 45 and 65 years old with Graves' hyperthyroidism.

This clonotype has at least ten counts. The chain employs TRBV4-1 and TRBJ1-4; weak D call: TRBD1 (5 bases). CDR1 is MGHRA, CDR2 YSYEKL, per germline. With 1 base removed from V and 7 bases from J, the gap between germline ends came to 13 bases. The length of the CDR3 is 15 residues. The CDR3 here is CASSQGQRGIEKLFF. The DNA for the CDR3 is TGCGCCAGCAGCCAAGGGCAGAGGGGTATTGAAAAACTGTTTTTT.

This clonotype was counted at least ten times. The chain is built from TRBV6-6 and TRBJ2-2; D is possibly TRBD1 (5 bases). CDR3 length: 15 amino acids. The ends were cut back, 1 base at V and 0 bases at J, with 6 bases in the middle. Germline V gives CDR1 MNHNY, CDR2 SVGAGI (reference sequence). The CDR3 nucleotides read TGTGCCAGCAGTTACTGGACACCGAACACCGGGGAGCTGTTTTTT. Translation: CASSYWTPNTGELFF.

This clonotype was found many times. The rearrangement links TRBV10-3 to TRBJ2-7; tentatively, D is TRBD1 or TRBD2 (5 bases each). The V end was cut by 10 bases, the J end by 1 base, with 26 bases between. The length of the CDR3 is 17 residues. The germline V gene has CDR1 ENHRY and CDR2 SYGVKD. The CDR3 DNA reads TGTGCCACTAAGGGACGGTTACTAGAGGCCAATTCCTACGAGCAGTACTTC. Translation gives CATKGRLLEANSYEQYF.

Comment on this clonotype: This may stem from a read error, because a much larger clone lies one nucleotide away. The chain joins TRBV29-1 to TRBJ1-3; TRBD1 aligns across 9 bases. Germline-derived CDR1 and CDR2 are SQVTM and ANQGSEA. CDR3 length equals 15 residues. As DNA, the CDR3 is TGCACCGGCGTAGGGGACAGGGCCTCTGGAAACACCATATATTTT. Translation: CTGVGDRASGNTIYF.

This clonotype was seen repeatedly, ten times or more. The genes are TRBV3-1 and TRBJ1-1, with D tentatively TRBD1 (6 bases). Germline V gene sequence: CDR1 LGHDT, CDR2 YNNKEL (reference sequence). The CDR3 is made up of 14 amino acids. V was clipped by 4 bases and J by 9 bases, with 18 bases between them. This CDR3 reads CASSPQGQRLKAFF. The CDR3 DNA is TGTGCCAGCAGCCCCCAGGGGCAACGACTGAAAGCTTTCTTT.

The chain couples TRBV5-6 to TRBJ1-5, with 7 bases fitting TRBD1. The length of the CDR3 is 15 residues. V dropped 0 bases and J dropped 7; count of bases not matched to a gene: 7. Germline V gene data show CDR1 as SGHDT and CDR2 as YYEEEE. CDR3 nucleotide sequence: TGTGCCAGCAGCTTGGGACAGGGAATCAACCAGCCCCAGCATTTT. Translating it yields CASSLGQGINQPQHF.

The chain combines TRBV4-1 with TRBJ2-2; TRBD1 matches at 9 bases. In germline, CDR1 is MGHRA, CDR2 YSYEKL. J lost 0 bases, V lost 3 bases, and 8 bases had no gene match. CDR3 length: 18 amino acids. The CDR3 sequence is CASSHPGQGTANTGELFF. In nucleotides, the CDR3 is TGCGCCAGCAGCCATCCGGGACAGGGCACCGCGAACACCGGGGAGCTGTTTTTT.

This clonotype was counted a few times. This chain links TRBV20-1 with TRBJ2-3; 10 bases are shared with TRBD1. Trimming cost V 3 bases and J 14 bases; bases outside gene matches: 23. The CDR3 extends over 17 amino acids. The germline V gene has CDR1 DFQATT and CDR2 SNEGSKA (reference sequence). The CDR3 DNA sequence: TGCAGTGCTAGTGGACCGGGACAGGGGATGCAGCTAGCGACCCGGTATTTT. Encoded protein: CSASGPGQGMQLATRYF.

This clonotype came up a few times. The chain carries TRBV5-1 and TRBJ2-2; 12 nucleotides agree with TRBD1. In germline, CDR1 is SGHRS, CDR2 YFSETQ. The V segment lost 5 bases and the J segment 7 bases; nucleotides outside the gene matches: 6. The CDR3 has 15 residues. CDR3 bases: TGCGCCAGCAGTCTGGGACAGGGGGCGAGCGGGGAGCTGTTTTTT. This sequence encodes CASSLGQGASGELFF.

This clonotype was picked up many times. The rearrangement uses TRBV14 and TRBJ2-7; D ambiguous. The CDR3 contains 14 residues. The V gene's germline CDR1 is SGHDN and CDR2 FVKESK. Deletions cut 1 base from V and 5 bases from J, with 12 bases between. CDR3 sequence: CASSQVFAPHEQYF. The CDR3, as DNA: TGTGCCAGCAGCCAAGTATTCGCTCCCCACGAGCAGTACTTC.

This clonotype was picked up many times. The junction shows a germline mismatch at one end, possibly a read error. The V and J genes are TRBV6-1 and TRBJ2-1, with 9 positions matching TRBD2. The CDR3 loop spans 14 amino acids. The germline V gene encodes CDR1 MNHNS and CDR2 SASEGT. The CDR3 nucleotides are TGTGCCAGCAGAGAAGCGGGGGGCCAAGGGGAGCAGTTCTTC. This translates into CASREAGGQGEQFF.

As for this clonotype: Possible read error: a much larger clone is one base away. The chain joins TRBV7-6 to TRBJ2-7; TRBD1 aligns across 7 bases. The CDR3 spans 14 residues. The trim removed 4 bases at V and 5 bases at J, leaving 8 bases unmatched. In germline, CDR1 is SGHVS, CDR2 FNYEAQ. CDR3 sequence reads: CASSYRQGLDEQYF. DNA of the CDR3: TGTGCCAGCAGCTATAGACAGGGTTTGGACGAGCAGTACTTC.

This clonotype was seen at least ten times. The chain has TRBV11-3 and TRBJ2-5, with D possibly being TRBD1 or TRBD2 (5 bases each). The CDR3 consists of 13 residues. V lost 4 bases, J lost 7 bases, and 13 bases lay in between. CDR1 and CDR2 from the germline V gene are SGHNT and YENEEA. The DNA for the CDR3 is TGTGCCAGCAGCTCGGGACCGGAGAGGACCCAGTACTTC. Translation: CASSSGPERTQYF.

A remark on this clonotype: Possible read error: a much larger clone is one base away. The rearrangement links TRBV4-1 to TRBJ2-1; D is possibly TRBD1 (5 bases). The CDR3 loop spans 14 amino acids. V was pared by 6 bases and J by 4 bases, with 13 bases between. From germline, CDR1 is MGHRA and CDR2 YSYEKL. The CDR3 DNA follows: TGCGCCAGCAGTGTTACGACAGCTTACAATGAGCAGTTCTTC. Its translation: CASSVTTAYNEQFF.

This clonotype showed up just a few times. The rearrangement links TRBV19 to TRBJ1-3; D is uncertain. CDR3 length: 14 amino acids. Germline V gene data show CDR1 as LNHDA and CDR2 as SQIVND (reference sequence). With 6 bases removed from V and 0 bases from J, the gap between germline ends came to 9 bases. In DNA, the CDR3 is TGTGCCAGTAGGACGGGATACTCTGGAAACACCATATATTTT. This sequence encodes CASRTGYSGNTIYF.

This clonotype appeared many times. The rearrangement joins TRBV11-1 to TRBJ2-7, with TRBD1 as a possible D gene (6 bases). CDR1 and CDR2 (germline): SGHAT, FQDESV (reference sequence). The CDR3 is made up of 17 amino acids. V dropped 2 bases and J dropped 2 bases, with 19 bases sitting between them. CDR3 nucleotides: TGTGCCAGCAGCTTAAGCCCCCCAGGGGACGAAACCTACGAGCAGTACTTC. Translation gives CASSLSPPGDETYEQYF.

Many counts were recorded for this clonotype. The chain recombines TRBV7-2 with TRBJ2-1; 15 bases line up with TRBD2. The CDR3 has 18 amino acids. Germline V gene sequence: CDR1 SGHTA, CDR2 FQGNSA. Trimming removed 1 base from V and 10 bases from J; junction bases left unmatched: 11. CDR3 bases: TGTGCCAGCAGCTTAGTGGGGACTAGCGGGGGGCCCGTGGGAGAGCAGTTCTTC. It translates to CASSLVGTSGGPVGEQFF.

The genes are TRBV19 and TRBJ1-1; 8 bases align to TRBD1. This CDR3 contains 14 residues. CDR1 is LNHDA, CDR2 SQIVND, per germline (reference sequence). V lost 2 bases and J lost 5; bases outside the gene matches: 4. CDR3 protein: CASSITGGETEAFF. The CDR3 bases are TGTGCCAGTAGTATAACAGGGGGGGAAACTGAAGCTTTCTTT. The complete variable domain, with remaining parts taken from reference TRBV19 and TRBJ1-1, reads DGGITQSPKYLFRKEGQNVTLSCEQNLNHDAMYWYRQDPGQGLRLIYYSQIVNDFQKGDIAEGYSVSREKKESFPLTVTSAQKNPTAFYLCASSITGGETEAFFGQGTRLTVV.

This clonotype was counted only a few times. The rearrangement links TRBV5-8 to TRBJ2-5, with 10 nucleotides matching TRBD2. The length of the CDR3 is 15 residues. Germline assignment: CDR1 SGHTS and CDR2 YDEGEE. Unmatched junction bases numbered 7, after V lost 4 bases and J lost 4 bases. The CDR3 protein is CASSPGLAWPETQYF. The CDR3 region has the DNA TGTGCCAGCAGCCCGGGACTAGCGTGGCCAGAGACCCAGTACTTC.

There are many counts of this clonotype. The chain employs TRBV7-2 and TRBJ1-3, with a possible D match to TRBD1 (5 bases). The CDR3 is 16 amino acids. Trimming took off 2 bases at V and 3 bases at J, with 14 bases between the two ends. The germline V gene has CDR1 SGHTA and CDR2 FQGNSA. Written as DNA, the CDR3 is TGTGCCAGCAGCTTATCACTTGGGACCGGTGGAAACACCATATATTTT. The encoded protein is CASSLSLGTGGNTIYF.

The rearrangement joins TRBV5-6 to TRBJ2-7, with 10 bases fitting TRBD1. The CDR3 runs to 16 residues. Germline V gives CDR1 SGHDT, CDR2 YYEEEE. V was clipped by 3 bases and J by 3 bases; unmatched bases: 9. The CDR3 bases are TGTGCCAGCAGCTCCCCGGGACAGGGGTTTATCTACGAGCAGTACTTC. Encoded protein: CASSSPGQGFIYEQYF.

The table lists this clonotype with a few counts. The chain is built from TRBV4-2 and TRBJ2-3; D remains unclear. There are 16 residues in the CDR3. The germline gives CDR1 LGHNA, CDR2 YNFKEQ. Deletions cut 4 bases from V and 0 bases from J, with 14 bases between. CDR3 nucleotides: TGTGCCAGCAGCCTGCGACAAAATCCAAGCACAGATACGCAGTATTTT. Amino acid sequence: CASSLRQNPSTDTQYF.

This clonotype was seen repeatedly, ten times or more. CDR3 loop: CASSYSPGAGYGYTF. The CDR3 DNA reads TGTGCCAGCAGTTACTCACCGGGGGCAGGGTATGGCTACACCTTC. The V gene is TRBV6-6, the J gene TRBJ1-2, with D possibly being TRBD1 (6 bases). Trimming removed 0 bases at V and 5 bases at J, with 13 bases between. CDR3 length: 15 residues. Looked up from germline, CDR1 is MNHNY and CDR2 is SVGAGI (reference sequence).

This clonotype has ten or more counts. The chain carries TRBV12-3 or TRBV12-4 and TRBJ1-5; TRBD1 matches at 9 bases. This CDR3 region has 16 residues. V dropped 7 bases and J dropped 4; count of bases not matched to a gene: 11. The CDR3 DNA is TGTGCCAGCATCGATCCTGGACAGGGGAAGAATCAGCCCCAGCATTTT. Its translation: CASIDPGQGKNQPQHF.

This chain links TRBV28 with TRBJ1-1; 7 nucleotides line up with TRBD1. This CDR3 region has 13 residues. V was clipped by 6 bases and J by 10 bases; unmatched bases: 11. Germline V gene data show CDR1 as MDHEN and CDR2 as SYDVKM. The CDR3 loop reads CASSFVGGLGAFF. CDR3 nucleotide sequence: TGTGCCAGCAGCTTCGTAGGGGGCCTCGGAGCTTTCTTT.